One sample yielded the 2 T cell receptor beta chains listed below, sequenced in a study. TCRdb itself ran the 5' RACE reads through MiXCR, one entry per CDR3 protein. The sample lists about 9,100 distinct CDR3 sequences, less than 65% occurring once. Material: tumor-infiltrating memory CD4+ T cells sorted from the breast tumor. The sample's subset: memory CD4+ T cells, CD4+CD45RO+CD25-. The source of these receptors is a female donor with breast cancer.

A note on this clonotype: The conserved closing phenylalanine or tryptophan is absent in this CDR3, likely reflecting a read error. The chain has TRBV10-3 and TRBJ2-7; D perhaps matches TRBD1 (6 bases). The CDR3 is 14 residues long. The ends were cut back, 10 bases at V and 0 bases at J, with 16 bases in the middle. Germline lookup yields CDR1 ENHRY and CDR2 SYGVKD. The CDR3 here is CASKGGMSSYEQYL. Here the CDR3 DNA reads TGTGCCAGCAAAGGGGGAATGAGCTCCTACGAGCAGTACCTC.

The CDR3 DNA reads as TGCGCCAGCAGCCCTAGCGGGGGGGCCTCAGATACGCAGTATTTT. Residues: CASSPSGGASDTQYF. V usage is TRBV4-1 and J usage is TRBJ2-3, with 12 bases that match TRBD2. The CDR3 covers 15 residues. The ends lost 4 bases at V and 4 bases at J; junction bases unmatched: 3. Looked up from germline, CDR1 is MGHRA and CDR2 is YSYEKL.